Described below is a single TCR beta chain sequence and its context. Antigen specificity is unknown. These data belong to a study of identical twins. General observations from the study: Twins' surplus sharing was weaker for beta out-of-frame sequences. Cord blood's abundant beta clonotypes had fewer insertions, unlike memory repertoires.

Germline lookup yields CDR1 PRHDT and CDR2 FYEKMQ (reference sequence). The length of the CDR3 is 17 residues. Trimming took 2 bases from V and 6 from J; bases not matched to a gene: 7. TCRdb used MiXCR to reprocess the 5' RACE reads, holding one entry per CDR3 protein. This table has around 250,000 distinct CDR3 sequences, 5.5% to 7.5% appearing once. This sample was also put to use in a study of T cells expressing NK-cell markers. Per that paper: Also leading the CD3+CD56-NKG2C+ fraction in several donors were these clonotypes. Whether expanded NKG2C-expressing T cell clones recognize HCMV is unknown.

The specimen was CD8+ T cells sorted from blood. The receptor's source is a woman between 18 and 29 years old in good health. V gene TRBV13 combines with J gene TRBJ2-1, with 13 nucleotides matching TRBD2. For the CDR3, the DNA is TGTGCCAGCAGCTTAATTGTGTGGACTAGCGGGGGCAATGAGCAGTTCTTC. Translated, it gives CASSLIVWTSGGNEQFF.